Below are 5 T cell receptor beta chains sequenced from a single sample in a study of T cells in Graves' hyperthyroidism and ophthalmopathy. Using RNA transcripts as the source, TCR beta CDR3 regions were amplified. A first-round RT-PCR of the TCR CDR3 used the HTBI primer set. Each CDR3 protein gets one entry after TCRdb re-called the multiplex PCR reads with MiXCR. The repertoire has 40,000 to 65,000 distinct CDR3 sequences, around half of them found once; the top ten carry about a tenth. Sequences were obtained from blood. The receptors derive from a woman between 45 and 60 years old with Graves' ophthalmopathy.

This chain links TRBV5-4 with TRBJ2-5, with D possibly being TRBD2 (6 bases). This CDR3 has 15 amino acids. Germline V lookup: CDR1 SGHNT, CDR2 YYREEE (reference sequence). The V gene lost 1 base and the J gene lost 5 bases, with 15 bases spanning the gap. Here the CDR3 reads CASSLSIGAGETQYF. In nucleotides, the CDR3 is TGTGCCAGCAGCTTGAGTATCGGCGCGGGGGAGACCCAGTACTTC.

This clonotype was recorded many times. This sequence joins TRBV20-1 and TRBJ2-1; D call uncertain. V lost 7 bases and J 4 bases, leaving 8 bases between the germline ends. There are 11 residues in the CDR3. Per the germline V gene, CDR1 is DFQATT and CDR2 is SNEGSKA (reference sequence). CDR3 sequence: CSVAVYNEQFF. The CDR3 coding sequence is TGCAGTGTTGCTGTTTACAATGAGCAGTTCTTC.

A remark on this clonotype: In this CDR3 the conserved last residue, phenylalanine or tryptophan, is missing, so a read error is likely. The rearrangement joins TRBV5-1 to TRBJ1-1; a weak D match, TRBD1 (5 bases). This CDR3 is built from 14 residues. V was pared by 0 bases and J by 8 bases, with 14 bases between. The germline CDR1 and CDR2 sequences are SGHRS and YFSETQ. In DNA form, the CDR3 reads TGCGCCAGCAGCTTGGCGTCGGGGGGGACGGAAGCTTTCCTT. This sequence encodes CASSLASGGTEAFL.

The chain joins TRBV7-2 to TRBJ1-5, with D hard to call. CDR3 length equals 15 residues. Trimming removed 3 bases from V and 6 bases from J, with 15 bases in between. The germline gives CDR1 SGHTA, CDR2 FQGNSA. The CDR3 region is CASSFKGGGGQPQHF. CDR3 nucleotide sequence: TGTGCCAGCAGCTTTAAAGGAGGCGGTGGTCAGCCCCAGCATTTT.

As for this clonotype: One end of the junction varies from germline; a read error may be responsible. CDR3 sequence reads: CAGSSDPRSEQFF. The DNA of the CDR3 is TGTGCCGGCAGCTCCGACCCGCGGAGTGAGCAGTTCTTC. The rearrangement uses TRBV5-4 and TRBJ2-1; D is uncertain. Germline CDR1 reads SGHNT; CDR2 reads YYREEE (reference sequence). The CDR3 loop spans 13 amino acids.